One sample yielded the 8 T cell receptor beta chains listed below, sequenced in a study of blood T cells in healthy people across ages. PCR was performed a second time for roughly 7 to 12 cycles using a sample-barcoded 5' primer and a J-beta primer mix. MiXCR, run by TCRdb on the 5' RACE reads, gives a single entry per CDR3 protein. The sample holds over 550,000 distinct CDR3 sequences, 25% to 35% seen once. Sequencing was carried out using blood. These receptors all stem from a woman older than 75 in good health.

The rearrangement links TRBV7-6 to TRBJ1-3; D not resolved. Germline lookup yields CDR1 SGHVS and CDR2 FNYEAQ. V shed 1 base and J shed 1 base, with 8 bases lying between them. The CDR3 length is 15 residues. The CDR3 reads CASSLEALSGNTIYF. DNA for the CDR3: TGTGCCAGCAGCTTAGAGGCGCTGTCTGGAAACACCATATATTTT.

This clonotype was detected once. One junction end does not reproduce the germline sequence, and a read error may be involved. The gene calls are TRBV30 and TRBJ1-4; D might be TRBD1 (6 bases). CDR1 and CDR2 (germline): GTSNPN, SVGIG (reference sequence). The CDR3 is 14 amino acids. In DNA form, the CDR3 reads TGTGCCTGGACCCGAGGGGGGGAAGGGGAAAAACTGTTATTT. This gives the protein CAWTRGGEGEKLLF. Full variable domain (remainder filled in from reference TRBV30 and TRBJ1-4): SQTIHQWPATLVQPVGSPLSLECTVEGTSNPNLYWYRQAAGRGLQLLFYSVGIGQISSEVPQNLSASRPQDRQFILSSKKLLLSDSGFYLCAWTRGGEGEKLLFGSGTQLSVL.

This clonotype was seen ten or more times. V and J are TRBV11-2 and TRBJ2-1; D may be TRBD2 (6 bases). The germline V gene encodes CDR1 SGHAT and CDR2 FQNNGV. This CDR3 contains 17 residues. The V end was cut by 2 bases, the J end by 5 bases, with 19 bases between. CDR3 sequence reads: CASSLRGSGVSNNEQFF. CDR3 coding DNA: TGTGCCAGCAGCTTAAGGGGTAGCGGAGTTAGCAACAATGAGCAGTTCTTC.

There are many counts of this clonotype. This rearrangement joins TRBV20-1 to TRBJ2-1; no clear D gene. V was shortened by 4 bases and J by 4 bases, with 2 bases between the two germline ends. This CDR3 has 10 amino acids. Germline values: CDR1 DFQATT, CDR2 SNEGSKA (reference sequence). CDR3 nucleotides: TGCAGTGCTACTTACAATGAGCAGTTCTTC. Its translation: CSATYNEQFF.

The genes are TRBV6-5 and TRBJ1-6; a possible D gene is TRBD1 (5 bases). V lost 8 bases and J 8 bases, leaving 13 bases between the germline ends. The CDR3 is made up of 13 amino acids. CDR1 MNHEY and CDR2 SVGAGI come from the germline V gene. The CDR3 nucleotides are TGTGCCAGCCAAAGGGGCGGCGATTCACCCCTCCACTTT. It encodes CASQRGGDSPLHF.

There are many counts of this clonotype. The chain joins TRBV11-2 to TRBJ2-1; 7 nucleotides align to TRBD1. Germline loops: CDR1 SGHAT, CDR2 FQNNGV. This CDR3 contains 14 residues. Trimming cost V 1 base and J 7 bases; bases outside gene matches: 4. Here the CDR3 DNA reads TGTGCCAGCAGCTTAGGCGACAGGGCTAATGAGCAGTTCTTC. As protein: CASSLGDRANEQFF.

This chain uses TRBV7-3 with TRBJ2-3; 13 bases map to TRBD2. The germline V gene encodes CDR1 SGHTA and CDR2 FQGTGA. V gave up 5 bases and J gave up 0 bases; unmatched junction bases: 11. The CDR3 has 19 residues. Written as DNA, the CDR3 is TGTGCCAGCAGCCGGGGACTAGCGGGGTTTACCACTAGCACAGATACGCAGTATTTT. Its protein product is CASSRGLAGFTTSTDTQYF.

As DNA, the CDR3 is TGTGCCAGCAGTCCGGACTTTCTACAAGAGACCCAGTACTTC. Translated: CASSPDFLQETQYF. The chain carries TRBV6-1 and TRBJ2-5; D possibly corresponds to TRBD2 (5 bases). Germline CDR1 and CDR2: MNHNS and SASEGT. Trimming removed 5 bases at V and 2 bases at J, with 12 bases between. The CDR3 is 14 residues long.